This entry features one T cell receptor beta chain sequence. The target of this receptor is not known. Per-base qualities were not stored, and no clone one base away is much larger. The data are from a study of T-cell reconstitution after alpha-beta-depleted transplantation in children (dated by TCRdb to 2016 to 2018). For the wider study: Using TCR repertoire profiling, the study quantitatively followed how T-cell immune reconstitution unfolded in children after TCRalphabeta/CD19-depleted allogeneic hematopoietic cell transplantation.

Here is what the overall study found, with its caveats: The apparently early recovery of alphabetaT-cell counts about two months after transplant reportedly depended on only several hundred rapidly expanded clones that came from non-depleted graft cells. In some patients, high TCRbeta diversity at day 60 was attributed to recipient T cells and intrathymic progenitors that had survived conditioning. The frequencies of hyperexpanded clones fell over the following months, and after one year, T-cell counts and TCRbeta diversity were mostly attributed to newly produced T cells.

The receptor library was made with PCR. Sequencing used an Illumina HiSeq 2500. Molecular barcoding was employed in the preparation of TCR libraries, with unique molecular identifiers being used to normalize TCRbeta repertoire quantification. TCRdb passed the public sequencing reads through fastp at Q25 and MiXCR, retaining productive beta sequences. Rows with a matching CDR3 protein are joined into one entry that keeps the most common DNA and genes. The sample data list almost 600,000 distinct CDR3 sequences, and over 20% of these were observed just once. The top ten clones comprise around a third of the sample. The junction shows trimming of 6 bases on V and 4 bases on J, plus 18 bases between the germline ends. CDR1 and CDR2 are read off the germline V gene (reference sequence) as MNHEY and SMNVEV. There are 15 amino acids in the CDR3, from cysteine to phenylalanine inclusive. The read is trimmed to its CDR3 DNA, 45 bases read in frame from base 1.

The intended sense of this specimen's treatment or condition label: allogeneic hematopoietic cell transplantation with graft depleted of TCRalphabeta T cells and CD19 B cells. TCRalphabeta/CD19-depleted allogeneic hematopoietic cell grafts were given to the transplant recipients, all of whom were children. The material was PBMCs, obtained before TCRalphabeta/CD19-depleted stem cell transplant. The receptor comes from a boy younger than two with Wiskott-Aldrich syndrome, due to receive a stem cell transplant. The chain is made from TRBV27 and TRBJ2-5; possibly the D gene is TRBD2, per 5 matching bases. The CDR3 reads CASSSTTRVGETQYF. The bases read TGTGCCAGCAGCTCCACTACTAGGGTGGGAGAGACCCAGTACTTC.